This T cell receptor (beta chain) was captured by sequencing in a study of early T cells in non-severe SARS-CoV-2 infection (dated by TCRdb to 2020 to 2023). For the study in its entirety: Because TCR sequencing was done on bulk RNA from unsorted whole blood, the alpha and beta chains could not be paired. Summary of the overall study and its limitations: VDJdb matching was skewed toward anti-spike CD8 responses, so virus-specific expansions were likely underestimated and private and CD4 specificities were missed.

The library was produced with 5' RACE. Sequencing relied on a NextSeq 500. To correct for sequencing error and PCR bias, the TCR library protocol tagged individual cDNA molecules with unique molecular identifiers. Sequencing covered both TCR alpha and beta chains, and within each sample the abundances of alpha and beta sequences were tightly co-correlated. The paper's data handling went like this. Decombinator V4 was used to annotate TCR sequences for V gene, J gene and CDR3. TCRs were defined as expanded if a significant change between any two time points was detected under a Poisson model with p below 0.0001. TCR abundances were normalised to the total number of TCRs sequenced per sample and were expressed as counts per million. MAIT TCRs were defined by TRAV1-2 paired with TRAJ12, TRAJ20 or TRAJ33, and iNKT TCRs by TRAV10 paired with TRAJ18. VDJdb, accessed 1 November 2021, was searched for CMV, EBV and SARS-CoV-2 annotated TCRs, with TCRs annotated for multiple antigens excluded. TCRdb's own reprocessing of the public reads used fastp at Q25 and MiXCR and kept productive beta chains. Rows with a matching CDR3 protein are joined into one entry that keeps the most common DNA and genes. TCRdb's processing, not the study's, gives the V and J calls here. The sample yields about 80,000 distinct CDR3 sequences; roughly 12% were counted once. Together, the top ten hold about 1.1% of the sample.

V is cut back by 3 bases and J by 2 bases, with 6 bases in the junction unmatched. The germline V gene supplies CDR1 SGHNT and CDR2 YENEEA. Counted from cysteine to phenylalanine, this CDR3 has 17 amino acids. CDR3 DNA is the only sequence kept; it has 51 bases, read in frame from the first base. Details on this clonotype: Its target antigen remains unknown. No qualities accompany the bases; no much larger clone lies one base away.

This was a case-control study nested in a cohort of healthcare workers in London, UK, who had nasopharyngeal swab PCR tests and blood samples taken every week. Between 23 and 31 March 2020, the week of the UK lockdown, healthcare workers were enrolled and then followed up weekly for as long as 16 weeks. The sequence came from an adult who was a healthcare worker with PCR-confirmed SARS-CoV-2 infection or an uninfected control (not recorded which). The source material was whole blood. The sequence is built from TRBV11-3 and TRBJ2-6, with 8 bases in between that match TRBD1. The nucleotide sequence reads TGTGCCAGCAGCTTCCCGGACAGGGTGGCTGGGGCCAACGTCCTGACTTTC. It encodes CASSFPDRVAGANVLTF.